These T cell receptor beta chains were read from a single sample in a study of T-cell reconstitution after alpha-beta-depleted transplantation in children. MiXCR was run by TCRdb on the PCR reads, yielding one entry per CDR3 protein. The data show 55,000 to 70,000 distinct CDR3 sequences, roughly 11% seen once. Specimen: PBMCs, collected before TCRalphabeta/CD19-depleted stem cell transplant. Receptors were obtained from a boy younger than 18 with acute myeloid leukemia, due to receive a stem cell transplant. The CDR3 runs from the conserved cysteine through the conserved F or W. Fields, in order: V gene, J gene, D gene, clone size, CDR3 protein, CDR3 DNA. A D gene is named only where the DNA matches it firmly. Size is stated for part of the rows, as once, few or many counts, or as a class when the clone is expanded.

v_gene: TRBV7-3
j_gene: TRBJ2-1
d_gene: NA
abundance: many
CDR3aa: CASGGGTGSNEQFF
CDR3nt: TGTGCCAGCGGCGGGGGGACAGGGAGCAATGAGCAGTTCTTC

v_gene: TRBV7-9
j_gene: TRBJ2-5
d_gene: NA
abundance: NA
CDR3aa: CASSLCGAGTQYF
CDR3nt: TGTGCCAGCAGCTTGTGCGGGGCTGGGACCCAGTACTTC

v_gene: TRBV29-1
j_gene: TRBJ1-5
d_gene: NA
abundance: many
CDR3aa: CSVEYSNQPQHF
CDR3nt: TGCAGCGTTGAATATAGCAATCAGCCCCAGCATTTT

v_gene: TRBV7-6
j_gene: TRBJ2-5
d_gene: NA
abundance: many
CDR3aa: CASSGQAGNIGTQYF
CDR3nt: TGTGCCAGCAGTGGACAAGCAGGGAATATAGGGACCCAGTACTTC

v_gene: TRBV10-3
j_gene: TRBJ2-1
d_gene: TRBD1
abundance: many
CDR3aa: CAINTGTGTYNEQFF
CDR3nt: TGTGCCATCAACACCGGGACAGGGACCTACAATGAGCAGTTCTTC

v_gene: TRBV29-1
j_gene: TRBJ1-2
d_gene: NA
abundance: many
CDR3aa: CSVDQGPYGYTF
CDR3nt: TGCAGCGTTGATCAGGGACCCTATGGCTACACCTTC

v_gene: TRBV27
j_gene: TRBJ2-7
d_gene: TRBD1
abundance: many
CDR3aa: CASSPGQAYEQYF
CDR3nt: TGTGCCAGCAGCCCGGGACAGGCGTACGAGCAGTACTTC

v_gene: TRBV20-1
j_gene: TRBJ2-3
d_gene: TRBD2
abundance: many
CDR3aa: CSAILAGETSTDTQYF
CDR3nt: TGCAGTGCCATACTAGCGGGCGAGACTAGCACAGATACGCAGTATTTT

v_gene: TRBV5-1
j_gene: TRBJ2-3
d_gene: TRBD1
abundance: many
CDR3aa: CASSPSGQVYTDTQYF
CDR3nt: TGCGCCAGCAGCCCCTCGGGACAGGTATACACAGATACGCAGTATTTT

v_gene: TRBV7-8
j_gene: TRBJ1-2
d_gene: NA
abundance: few
CDR3aa: CASSIERIANYGYTF
CDR3nt: TGTGCCAGCAGCATAGAAAGGATTGCTAACTATGGCTACACCTTC

v_gene: TRBV24-1
j_gene: TRBJ2-2
d_gene: NA
abundance: many
CDR3aa: CATSWTGELFF
CDR3nt: TGTGCCACCAGTTGGACCGGGGAGCTGTTTTTT

v_gene: TRBV20-1
j_gene: TRBJ2-3
d_gene: NA
abundance: NA
CDR3aa: CSARGTLTDTQYF
CDR3nt: TGCAGTGCTAGAGGGACGTTAACAGATACGCAGTATTTT

v_gene: TRBV3-1
j_gene: TRBJ1-1
d_gene: NA
abundance: many
CDR3aa: CASSPLGAANTEAFF
CDR3nt: TGTGCCAGCAGTCCCCTGGGGGCTGCGAACACTGAAGCTTTCTTT

v_gene: TRBV7-9
j_gene: TRBJ1-6
d_gene: NA
abundance: many
CDR3aa: CASSFGQFNSPLHF
CDR3nt: TGTGCCAGCAGCTTTGGACAGTTTAATTCACCCCTCCACTTT

v_gene: TRBV6-5
j_gene: TRBJ1-4
d_gene: NA
abundance: many
CDR3aa: CASSSPGRGNEKLFF
CDR3nt: TGTGCCAGCAGTTCACCAGGGAGAGGGAATGAAAAACTGTTTTTT

v_gene: TRBV12-3/TRBV12-4
j_gene: TRBJ2-3
d_gene: TRBD2
abundance: many
CDR3aa: CASSWTTSGSTDTQYF
CDR3nt: TGTGCCAGCAGTTGGACTACTAGCGGGAGCACAGATACGCAGTATTTT

v_gene: TRBV5-1
j_gene: TRBJ2-5
d_gene: NA
abundance: many
CDR3aa: CASSFQARRETQYF
CDR3nt: TGCGCCAGCAGCTTTCAAGCCAGGCGAGAGACCCAGTACTTC

v_gene: TRBV5-4
j_gene: TRBJ2-2
d_gene: TRBD1
abundance: NA
CDR3aa: CASSLLRGQTGELFF
CDR3nt: TGTGCCAGCAGCTTGTTAAGGGGGCAGACCGGGGAGCTGTTTTTT

v_gene: TRBV6-2/TRBV6-3
j_gene: TRBJ2-2
d_gene: NA
abundance: NA
CDR3aa: CASSYSARTTGELFF
CDR3nt: TGTGCCAGCAGTTACTCTGCCCGAACGACCGGGGAGCTGTTTTTT

v_gene: TRBV25-1
j_gene: TRBJ2-7
d_gene: NA
abundance: many
CDR3aa: CASSRDTYEQYF
CDR3nt: TGTGCCAGCAGCCGGGACACCTACGAGCAGTACTTC

v_gene: TRBV28
j_gene: TRBJ2-1
d_gene: TRBD2
abundance: many
CDR3aa: CASRSPLLAGVSNEQFF
CDR3nt: TGTGCCAGCAGAAGTCCCCTACTAGCGGGGGTTTCCAATGAGCAGTTCTTC

v_gene: TRBV6-2/TRBV6-3
j_gene: TRBJ2-7
d_gene: NA
abundance: many
CDR3aa: CASSGQTYEQYF
CDR3nt: TGTGCCAGCAGTGGGCAAACCTACGAGCAGTACTTC

v_gene: TRBV20-1
j_gene: TRBJ2-1
d_gene: NA
abundance: many
CDR3aa: CSAVKEGPGEQFF
CDR3nt: TGCAGTGCTGTAAAGGAGGGCCCGGGTGAGCAGTTCTTC

v_gene: TRBV9
j_gene: TRBJ2-1
d_gene: NA
abundance: many
CDR3aa: CASSSKRDWPSSSYNEQFF
CDR3nt: TGTGCCAGCAGCTCTAAACGGGACTGGCCGTCGAGCTCCTACAATGAGCAGTTCTTC

v_gene: TRBV5-1
j_gene: TRBJ2-1
d_gene: TRBD2
abundance: many
CDR3aa: CASSLGLAGQSSYNEQFF
CDR3nt: TGCGCCAGCAGCCTCGGACTAGCGGGACAGAGCTCCTACAATGAGCAGTTCTTC

v_gene: TRBV7-9
j_gene: TRBJ2-1
d_gene: NA
abundance: many
CDR3aa: CASSHPGSFYFF
CDR3nt: TGTGCCAGCAGCCATCCGGGAAGTTTTTATTTCTTC

v_gene: TRBV5-6
j_gene: TRBJ2-7
d_gene: TRBD2
abundance: NA
CDR3aa: CASSEAGGVVYEQYF
CDR3nt: TGTGCCAGCAGTGAAGCGGGAGGTGTCGTCTACGAGCAGTACTTC

v_gene: TRBV9
j_gene: TRBJ2-3
d_gene: TRBD2
abundance: many
CDR3aa: CASSAPGLDEDTQYF
CDR3nt: TGTGCCAGCAGCGCCCCGGGACTAGATGAAGATACGCAGTATTTT

v_gene: TRBV14
j_gene: TRBJ2-1
d_gene: NA
abundance: many
CDR3aa: CASSQDGVVGRLTPYNEQFF
CDR3nt: TGTGCCAGCAGCCAAGATGGGGTGGTCGGGAGACTTACTCCCTACAATGAGCAGTTCTTC

v_gene: TRBV12-3/TRBV12-4
j_gene: TRBJ2-2
d_gene: TRBD1
abundance: many
CDR3aa: CASSPGGVTGELFF
CDR3nt: TGTGCCAGCAGCCCAGGGGGAGTAACCGGGGAGCTGTTTTTT

v_gene: TRBV28
j_gene: TRBJ2-5
d_gene: NA
abundance: few
CDR3aa: CASSPGPQRTQYF
CDR3nt: TGTGCCAGCAGTCCAGGACCCCAGCGGACCCAGTACTTC

v_gene: TRBV15
j_gene: TRBJ2-5
d_gene: TRBD2
abundance: many
CDR3aa: CATSRASGAQETQYF
CDR3nt: TGTGCCACCAGCAGGGCTAGCGGGGCCCAAGAGACCCAGTACTTC

v_gene: TRBV12-3/TRBV12-4
j_gene: TRBJ1-5
d_gene: TRBD1
abundance: many
CDR3aa: CASRGTGGGQPQHF
CDR3nt: TGTGCCAGCAGGGGGACAGGGGGCGGTCAGCCCCAGCATTTT

v_gene: TRBV20-1
j_gene: TRBJ1-2
d_gene: NA
abundance: many
CDR3aa: CSARKGGIGYTF
CDR3nt: TGCAGTGCTAGGAAGGGGGGAATTGGCTACACCTTC

v_gene: TRBV12-3/TRBV12-4
j_gene: TRBJ1-5
d_gene: NA
abundance: many
CDR3aa: CASSLGEINQPQHF
CDR3nt: TGTGCCAGCAGTTTGGGGGAGATCAATCAGCCCCAGCATTTT

v_gene: TRBV5-1
j_gene: TRBJ1-6
d_gene: NA
abundance: many
CDR3aa: CASSLARNSPLHF
CDR3nt: TGCGCCAGCAGCTTGGCACGAAATTCACCCCTCCACTTT

v_gene: TRBV10-2
j_gene: TRBJ2-1
d_gene: NA
abundance: few
CDR3aa: CASQQGLGTPPQFF
CDR3nt: TGCGCCAGCCAACAGGGGCTAGGGACTCCCCCGCAGTTCTTC

v_gene: TRBV5-6
j_gene: TRBJ2-3
d_gene: TRBD2
abundance: many
CDR3aa: CASSQPSGYGTDTQYF
CDR3nt: TGTGCCAGCAGCCAGCCTAGCGGGTACGGCACAGATACGCAGTATTTT

v_gene: TRBV6-4
j_gene: TRBJ2-7
d_gene: TRBD1
abundance: few
CDR3aa: CASRDGQGSHEQYF
CDR3nt: TGTGCCAGCCGTGACGGACAGGGGAGCCACGAGCAGTACTTC

v_gene: TRBV6-2/TRBV6-3
j_gene: TRBJ2-2
d_gene: NA
abundance: few
CDR3aa: CASRPGAFSGTGELFF
CDR3nt: TGTGCCAGCAGACCTGGGGCTTTTTCTGGTACCGGGGAGCTGTTTTTT

v_gene: TRBV11-2
j_gene: TRBJ1-4
d_gene: NA
abundance: many
CDR3aa: CASKPSGRTNEKLFF
CDR3nt: TGTGCCAGCAAGCCTTCAGGGAGGACTAATGAAAAACTGTTTTTT

v_gene: TRBV28
j_gene: TRBJ2-4
d_gene: NA
abundance: NA
CDR3aa: CASSPELFWSRSIQYF
CDR3nt: TGTGCCAGCAGCCCGGAACTTTTCTGGAGTAGAAGCATTCAGTACTTC

v_gene: TRBV24-1
j_gene: TRBJ2-6
d_gene: TRBD1
abundance: many
CDR3aa: CATSGWDRGTGANVLTF
CDR3nt: TGTGCCACCAGTGGTTGGGACAGGGGAACTGGGGCCAACGTCCTGACTTTC

v_gene: TRBV12-3/TRBV12-4
j_gene: TRBJ1-3
d_gene: TRBD1
abundance: many
CDR3aa: CASRTGAGNTIYF
CDR3nt: TGTGCCAGCAGGACAGGGGCTGGAAACACCATATATTTT

v_gene: TRBV20-1
j_gene: TRBJ2-5
d_gene: TRBD2
abundance: many
CDR3aa: CSARAPFFRGGTETQYF
CDR3nt: TGCAGTGCTAGAGCCCCTTTTTTTCGGGGGGGTACAGAGACCCAGTACTTC

v_gene: TRBV11-2
j_gene: TRBJ1-2
d_gene: NA
abundance: NA
CDR3aa: CASSLGAGMGYTF
CDR3nt: TGTGCCAGCAGCTTAGGGGCAGGGATGGGCTACACCTTC

v_gene: TRBV7-2
j_gene: TRBJ2-3
d_gene: NA
abundance: many
CDR3aa: CASSFSRGSDTQYF
CDR3nt: TGTGCCAGCAGCTTTAGTCGGGGATCCGATACGCAGTATTTT

v_gene: TRBV4-3
j_gene: TRBJ2-1
d_gene: TRBD2
abundance: many
CDR3aa: CASSQEGLAGAEQFF
CDR3nt: TGCGCCAGCAGCCAAGAGGGACTAGCGGGAGCTGAGCAGTTCTTC

v_gene: TRBV27
j_gene: TRBJ2-6
d_gene: TRBD2
abundance: many
CDR3aa: CASSYWGGTGANVLTF
CDR3nt: TGTGCCAGCAGTTACTGGGGGGGGACTGGGGCCAACGTCCTGACTTTC

v_gene: TRBV5-1
j_gene: TRBJ2-2
d_gene: TRBD2
abundance: many
CDR3aa: CASSLGLAGSFGELFF
CDR3nt: TGCGCCAGCAGCTTAGGACTAGCGGGATCGTTCGGGGAGCTGTTTTTT

v_gene: TRBV10-3
j_gene: TRBJ1-1
d_gene: NA
abundance: once
CDR3aa: CAIMRDSYTEAFF
CDR3nt: TGTGCCATCATGAGGGATAGCTACACTGAAGCTTTCTTT

v_gene: TRBV7-2
j_gene: TRBJ1-3
d_gene: NA
abundance: many
CDR3aa: CASSAYTGISGNTIYF
CDR3nt: TGTGCCAGCAGCGCCTACACAGGGATCTCTGGAAACACCATATATTTT

v_gene: TRBV4-3
j_gene: TRBJ2-3
d_gene: TRBD2
abundance: many
CDR3aa: CASSQTPTSGGRTDTQYF
CDR3nt: TGCGCCAGCAGCCAAACCCCGACTAGCGGGGGGCGCACAGATACGCAGTATTTT